Shown below are 8 T cell receptor beta chains from a single sample sequenced in a study of T cells in Graves' hyperthyroidism and ophthalmopathy. RNA transcripts yielded amplified TCR beta CDR3 regions. Carried out on the TCR CDR3, a first-round RT-PCR used the HTBI primer set. TCRdb used MiXCR to reprocess the multiplex PCR reads, holding one entry per CDR3 protein. The table lists hundreds of thousands of distinct CDR3 sequences, around 15% of them singletons. The source material was blood. The receptors come from a woman aged 35 to 49 with Graves' ophthalmopathy.

This clonotype was recorded many times. The chain carries TRBV12-3 or TRBV12-4 and TRBJ2-3; 8 nucleotides agree with TRBD2. Trimming cost V 6 bases and J 2 bases; bases outside gene matches: 7. The CDR3 covers 15 residues. This CDR3 is CASSRTSGFTDTQYF. The CDR3 region has the DNA TGTGCCAGCAGCCGAACTAGCGGATTCACAGATACGCAGTATTTT.

The table lists this clonotype with many counts. J is TRBJ2-1 and V is TRBV7-8; 8 bases are shared with TRBD2. Germline loops: CDR1 SGHVS, CDR2 FQNEAQ. V gave up 5 bases and J gave up 0 bases; unmatched junction bases: 9. The CDR3 runs 17 residues. Written as DNA, the CDR3 is TGTGCCAGCAGCAGCTACGCAGGACTAGCCTCCTACAATGAGCAGTTCTTC. Translating gives CASSSYAGLASYNEQFF.

This clonotype was counted at least ten times. This chain uses TRBV6-1 with TRBJ2-6, with a weak D call TRBD1 (5 bases). Germline V gene sequence: CDR1 MNHNS, CDR2 SASEGT. The CDR3 totals 15 residues. V gave up 2 bases and J gave up 0 bases, with 5 bases separating them. The CDR3 sequence: CASSERGSGANVLTF. The CDR3 nucleotides read TGTGCCAGCAGTGAAAGGGGCTCTGGGGCCAACGTCCTGACTTTC.

This clonotype was found many times. This chain links TRBV12-3 or TRBV12-4 with TRBJ2-7, with 8 bases matching TRBD1. V dropped 4 bases and J dropped 3; count of bases not matched to a gene: 8. The CDR3 is 15 amino acids. This chain's CDR3 is CASSSYRDRFYEQYF. CDR3 in DNA: TGTGCCAGCAGTTCGTACCGGGACAGGTTCTACGAGCAGTACTTC.

This sequence joins TRBV7-9 and TRBJ2-2; the D gene could be TRBD1 or TRBD2 (6 bases each). The CDR3 totals 15 residues. Germline loops: CDR1 SEHNR, CDR2 FQNEAQ (reference sequence). V lost 2 bases and J 4 bases, leaving 11 bases between the germline ends. Here the CDR3 DNA reads TGTGCCAGCAGCTTACGCGGGACAACCACCGGGGAGCTGTTTTTT. Its translation is CASSLRGTTTGELFF. Together with reference TRBV7-9 and TRBJ2-2, the CDR3 gives the full variable domain: DTGVSQNPRHKITKRGQNVTFRCDPISEHNRLYWYRQTLGQGPEFLTYFQNEAQLEKSRLLSDRFSAERPKGSFSTLEIQRTEQGDSAMYLCASSLRGTTTGELFFGEGSRLTVL.

This clonotype was recorded at least ten times. V and J are TRBV9 and TRBJ1-1, with a tentative D call TRBD1 (5 bases). V was shortened by 4 bases and J by 3 bases, with 19 bases between the two germline ends. Germline CDR1 is SGDLS and CDR2 is YYNGEE. The CDR3 covers 16 residues. CDR3 bases: TGTGCCAGCAGCCCCCACGGGGGGAGCGCGGACACTGAAGCTTTCTTT. It is translated as CASSPHGGSADTEAFF.

A few counts support this clonotype. V is TRBV2 and J is TRBJ1-5; D is uncertain. The ends were cut back, 7 bases at V and 1 base at J, with 14 bases in the middle. This CDR3 is built from 15 residues. Germline V gene data show CDR1 as SNHLY and CDR2 as FYNNEI. The CDR3 here is CASMASRESNQPQHF. CDR3 sequence (DNA): TGTGCCAGCATGGCCTCCCGGGAAAGCAATCAGCCCCAGCATTTT.

Many counts were recorded for this clonotype. J is TRBJ1-2 and V is TRBV27; possibly TRBD1 for D (6 bases). Trimming removed 5 bases at V and 8 bases at J, with 18 bases between. The CDR3 length is 14 residues. Germline V lookup: CDR1 MNHEY, CDR2 SMNVEV (reference sequence). The DNA for the CDR3 is TGTGCCAGCAGTACCTCCCCCCAGGGGCGAGGCTACACCTTC. Translated, it gives CASSTSPQGRGYTF.